The 9 T cell receptor beta chains given below trace back to one sample, sequenced in a study of OX40 agonist ivuxolimab in advanced cancers. Sequencing was performed with immunoSEQ multiplex PCR; in TCRdb, only in-frame clones are kept and a portion is missing. The data contain 90,000 to 100,000 clones, approximately 86% of them seen just once; the ten biggest clones take up 0.82%. The sequencing used CD4+ or CD8+ T cells sorted from blood, collected in a trial of the OX40 agonist ivuxolimab. The receptors derive from an adult with an advanced solid tumor such as melanoma, head and neck, liver or kidney cancer.

The rearrangement uses TRBV28 and TRBJ1-2; D possibly corresponds to TRBD1 (5 bases). Germline CDR1 reads MDHEN; CDR2 reads SYDVKM. CDR3 length: 13 amino acids. V lost 5 bases to trimming and J lost 3 bases, with 10 bases between them. CDR3 in DNA: TGTGCCAGCAGTGCGGGACGGTACTATGGCTACACCTTC. It codes for CASSAGRYYGYTF.

The J gene is TRBJ1-1, the V gene TRBV28; unclear D gene. The CDR3 spans 12 residues. CDR1 is MDHEN, CDR2 SYDVKM, per germline. Trimming left V 6 bases short and J 10 bases short, with 15 bases between. The CDR3 here is CASSLETFAAFF. CDR3 DNA sequence: TGTGCCAGCAGCTTAGAGACTTTCGCAGCTTTCTTT.

The chain uses TRBV7-3 and TRBJ2-7; tentatively, D is TRBD1 (5 bases). Germline lookup yields CDR1 SGHTA and CDR2 FQGTGA. V lost 3 bases and J 0 bases, leaving 9 bases between the germline ends. The CDR3 consists of 14 residues. This CDR3 is CASSLQGSSYEQYF. The CDR3 nucleotides read TGTGCCAGCAGCTTGCAGGGCAGCTCCTACGAGCAGTACTTC.

The gene calls are TRBV6-1 and TRBJ1-5; D ambiguous. The germline V and J ends were trimmed by 9 bases and 2 bases, with 11 bases remaining between them. From germline, CDR1 is MNHNS and CDR2 SASEGT. The CDR3 spans 13 residues. The CDR3 here is CASRWEGNQPQHF. The CDR3 nucleotides read TGTGCCAGTCGGTGGGAGGGCAATCAGCCCCAGCATTTT.

The chain is built from TRBV6-5 and TRBJ2-3, with TRBD1 identical over 8 bases. Trimming removed 10 bases from V and 1 base from J; junction bases left unmatched: 7. The V gene's germline CDR1 is MNHEY and CDR2 SVGAGI. There are 14 residues in the CDR3. The CDR3 spells CATQRTGRTDTQYF. In DNA form, the CDR3 reads TGTGCCACACAGAGGACAGGGCGCACAGATACGCAGTATTTT.

The chain employs TRBV7-2 and TRBJ1-5; D perhaps matches TRBD1 (5 bases). Trimming stripped 5 bases from V and 5 bases from J, with 10 bases between. The CDR3 has 13 residues. Germline CDR1 reads SGHTA; CDR2 reads FQGNSA. The CDR3 is CASSRGADQPQHF. Here the CDR3 DNA reads TGTGCCAGCAGCCGCGGGGCGGATCAGCCCCAGCATTTT.

The rearrangement joins TRBV2 to TRBJ1-1, with TRBD1 matching 7 bases. The germline V gene has CDR1 SNHLY and CDR2 FYNNEI. CDR3 length equals 13 residues. The V and J ends lost 7 bases and 5 bases, in that order; junction bases with no gene match: 7. CDR3 nucleotide sequence: TGTGCCAGCAATCAGGGGGTGAGAACTGAAGCTTTCTTT. Its protein product is CASNQGVRTEAFF.

V gene TRBV10-1 combines with J gene TRBJ1-1, with D hard to call. Germline assignment: CDR1 WNHNN and CDR2 SYGVQD (reference sequence). Trimming shortened V by 0 bases and J by 5 bases, and 7 bases separated the two germline ends. The CDR3 loop spans 13 amino acids. CDR3 sequence (DNA): TGCGCCAGCAGTGAGTCGTGGGTTACTGAAGCTTTCTTT. Translation: CASSESWVTEAFF.

This clone was seen only a few times. CDR3 DNA sequence: TGTGCCAGCACACCTTTGACGGACGGAATGCTGAACACCGGGGAGCTGTTTTTT. Encoded protein: CASTPLTDGMLNTGELFF. This chain connects TRBV21-1 to TRBJ2-2. TRBV21-1 is a documented pseudogene. CDR3 length: 18 residues.